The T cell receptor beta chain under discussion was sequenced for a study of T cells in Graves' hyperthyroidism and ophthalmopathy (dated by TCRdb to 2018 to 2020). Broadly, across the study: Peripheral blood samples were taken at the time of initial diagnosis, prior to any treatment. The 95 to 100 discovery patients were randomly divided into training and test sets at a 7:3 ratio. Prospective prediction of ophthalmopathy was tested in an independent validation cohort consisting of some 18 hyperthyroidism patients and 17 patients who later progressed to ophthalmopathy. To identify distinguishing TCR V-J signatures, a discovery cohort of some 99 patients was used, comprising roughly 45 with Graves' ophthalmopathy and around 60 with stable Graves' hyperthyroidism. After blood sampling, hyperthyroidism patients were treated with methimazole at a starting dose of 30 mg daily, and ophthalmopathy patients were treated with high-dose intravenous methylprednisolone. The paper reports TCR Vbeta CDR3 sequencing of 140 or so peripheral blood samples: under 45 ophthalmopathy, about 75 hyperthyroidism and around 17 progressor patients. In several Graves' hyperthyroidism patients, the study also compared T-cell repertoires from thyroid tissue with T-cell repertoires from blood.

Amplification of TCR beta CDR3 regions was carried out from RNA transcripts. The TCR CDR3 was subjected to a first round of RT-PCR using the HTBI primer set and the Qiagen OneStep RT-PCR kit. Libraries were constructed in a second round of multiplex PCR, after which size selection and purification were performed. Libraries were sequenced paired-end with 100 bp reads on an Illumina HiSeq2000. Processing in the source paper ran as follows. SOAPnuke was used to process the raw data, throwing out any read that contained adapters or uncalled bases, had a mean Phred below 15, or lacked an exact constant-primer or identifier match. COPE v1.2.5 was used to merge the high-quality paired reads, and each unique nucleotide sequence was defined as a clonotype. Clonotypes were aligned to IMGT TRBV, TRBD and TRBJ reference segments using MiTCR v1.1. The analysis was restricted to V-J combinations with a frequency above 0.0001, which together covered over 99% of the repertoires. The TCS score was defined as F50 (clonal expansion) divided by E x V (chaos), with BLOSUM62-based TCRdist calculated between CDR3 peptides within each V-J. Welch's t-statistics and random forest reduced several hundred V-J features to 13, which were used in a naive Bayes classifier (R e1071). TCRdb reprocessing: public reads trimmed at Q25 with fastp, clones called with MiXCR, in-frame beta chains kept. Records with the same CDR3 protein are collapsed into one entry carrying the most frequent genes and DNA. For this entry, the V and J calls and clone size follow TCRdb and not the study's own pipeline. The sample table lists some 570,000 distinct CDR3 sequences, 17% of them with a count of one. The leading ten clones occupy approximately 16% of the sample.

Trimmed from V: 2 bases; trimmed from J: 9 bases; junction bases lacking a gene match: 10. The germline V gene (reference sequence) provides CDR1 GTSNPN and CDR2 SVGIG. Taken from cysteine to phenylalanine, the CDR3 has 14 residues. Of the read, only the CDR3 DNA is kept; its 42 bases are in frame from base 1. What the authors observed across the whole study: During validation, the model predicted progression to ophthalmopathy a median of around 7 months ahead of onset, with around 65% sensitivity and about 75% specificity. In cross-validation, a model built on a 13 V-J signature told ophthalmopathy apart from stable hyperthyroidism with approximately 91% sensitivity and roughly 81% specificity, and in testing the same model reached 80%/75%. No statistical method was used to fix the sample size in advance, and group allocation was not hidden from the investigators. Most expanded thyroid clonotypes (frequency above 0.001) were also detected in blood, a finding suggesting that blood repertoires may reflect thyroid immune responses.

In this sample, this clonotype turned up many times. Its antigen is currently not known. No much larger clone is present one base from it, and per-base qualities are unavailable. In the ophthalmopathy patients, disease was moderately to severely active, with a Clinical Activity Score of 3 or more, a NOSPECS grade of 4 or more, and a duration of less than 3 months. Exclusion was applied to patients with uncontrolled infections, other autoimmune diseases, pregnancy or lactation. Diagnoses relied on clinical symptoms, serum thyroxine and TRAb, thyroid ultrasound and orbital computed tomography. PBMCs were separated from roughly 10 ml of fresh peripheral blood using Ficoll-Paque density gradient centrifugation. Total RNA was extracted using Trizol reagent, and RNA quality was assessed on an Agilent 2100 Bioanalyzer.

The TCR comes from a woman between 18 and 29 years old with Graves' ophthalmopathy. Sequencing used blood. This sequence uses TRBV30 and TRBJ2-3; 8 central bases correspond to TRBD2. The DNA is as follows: TGTGCCTGGAGTAGCGGGGGAGGGAGAATAACGCAGTATTTT. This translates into CAWSSGGGRITQYF. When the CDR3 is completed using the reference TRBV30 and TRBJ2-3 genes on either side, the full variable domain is SQTIHQWPATLVQPVGSPLSLECTVEGTSNPNLYWYRQAAGRGLQLLFYSVGIGQISSEVPQNLSASRPQDRQFILSSKKLLLSDSGFYLCAWSSGGGRITQYFGPGTRLTVL.